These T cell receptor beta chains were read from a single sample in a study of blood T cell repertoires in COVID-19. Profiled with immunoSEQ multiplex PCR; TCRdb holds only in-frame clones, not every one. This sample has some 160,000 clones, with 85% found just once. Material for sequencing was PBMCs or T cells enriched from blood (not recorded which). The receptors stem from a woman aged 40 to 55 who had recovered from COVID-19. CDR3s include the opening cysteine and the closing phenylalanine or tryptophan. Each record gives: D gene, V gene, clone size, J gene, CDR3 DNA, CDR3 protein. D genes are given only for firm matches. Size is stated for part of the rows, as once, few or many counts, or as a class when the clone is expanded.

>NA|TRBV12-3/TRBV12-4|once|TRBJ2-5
TGTGCCAGCAGTTTTATTCTCGGGGAGACCCAGTACTTC
CASSFILGETQYF
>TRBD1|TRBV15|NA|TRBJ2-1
TGTGCCACCAGCAGAGATCCCGGACAGGCCAGCAATGAGCAGTTCTTC
CATSRDPGQASNEQFF
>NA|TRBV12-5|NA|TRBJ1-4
TGTGCTAGTGGTTTGGGGTCAGGGCGAACCGGTGAAAAACTGTTTTTT
CASGLGSGRTGEKLFF
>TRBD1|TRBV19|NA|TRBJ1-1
TGTGCCAGCAGGACAGGGGGCGCAGACACTGAAGCTTTCTTT
CASRTGGADTEAFF
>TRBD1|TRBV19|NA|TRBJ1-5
TGTGCCAGTAGTATGCCGGACAGGGAAAGGGGAATTGAGCCCCAGCATTTT
CASSMPDRERGIEPQHF
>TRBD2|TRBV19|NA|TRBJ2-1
TGTGCCAGTAGCATACTAGCGGCACTCTACAATGAGCAGTTCTTC
CASSILAALYNEQFF
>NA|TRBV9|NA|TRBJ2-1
TGTGCCAGCAGCCCCGCGGCAGGGCCCTACAATGAGCAGTTCTTC
CASSPAAGPYNEQFF
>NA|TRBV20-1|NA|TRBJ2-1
TGCAGTGCTAGTGGGGGAGGTGAGTCCTACAATGAGCAGTTCTTC
CSASGGGESYNEQFF
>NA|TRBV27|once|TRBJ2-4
TGTGCCAGCAGTCTCCCTAAACTAGCCAAAAACATTCAGTACTTC
CASSLPKLAKNIQYF
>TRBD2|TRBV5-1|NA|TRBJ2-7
TGCGCCAGCAGCCGTTCACTAGCGGGGGGTCACGAGCAGTACTTC
CASSRSLAGGHEQYF
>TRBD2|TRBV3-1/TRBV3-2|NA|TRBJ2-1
TGTGCCAGCAGCCAAGAAGGCGGGGGGAGAAACAATGAGCAGTTCTTC
CASSQEGGGRNNEQFF
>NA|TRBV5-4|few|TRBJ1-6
TGTGCCAGCAGCCGCGGGCTTCCCGGGGATTCACCCCTCCACTTT
CASSRGLPGDSPLHF
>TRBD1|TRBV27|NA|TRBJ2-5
TGTGCCAGCAGTTGGACAGGGCGAGAGACCCAGTACTTC
CASSWTGRETQYF
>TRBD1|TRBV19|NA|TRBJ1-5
TGTGCGGTAAGAGAGGACAGGGGGCAGCCCCAGCATTTT
CAVREDRGQPQHF
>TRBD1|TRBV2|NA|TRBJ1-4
TGTGCCATATACGACAGGGGCGGCGAAAAACTGTTTTTT
CAIYDRGGEKLFF
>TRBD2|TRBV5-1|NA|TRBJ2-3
TGCGCCAGCAGCTGGGGGACTAGCGGGAGCTACGGAACAGATACGCAGTATTTT
CASSWGTSGSYGTDTQYF
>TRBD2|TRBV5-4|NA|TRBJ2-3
TGTGCCAGCAGCTTGGCTCTAGCGGGGGGCACAGATACGCAGTATTTT
CASSLALAGGTDTQYF
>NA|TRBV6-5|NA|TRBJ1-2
TGTGCCAGCAGGGATATTAGCGGCTACACCTTC
CASRDISGYTF
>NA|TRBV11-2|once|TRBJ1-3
TGTGCCAGCAGCTCCCCCTCACGGGGAAATGGAAACACCATATATTTT
CASSSPSRGNGNTIYF
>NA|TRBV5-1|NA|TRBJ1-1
TGCGCCAGCAGCTTGGGGCGGAACGGGAACACTGAAGCTTTCTTT
CASSLGRNGNTEAFF
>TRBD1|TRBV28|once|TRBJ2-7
TGTGCCAGCAAACAAACAGGGGGCCCTTCCTACGAGCAGTACTTC
CASKQTGGPSYEQYF
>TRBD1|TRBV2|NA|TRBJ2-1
TGTGCCAGCAGGGACAGGGGGCCAGGTGAGCAGTTCTTC
CASRDRGPGEQFF
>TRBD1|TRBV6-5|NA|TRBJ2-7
TGTGCCAGCAGCAACGACAGGGTTCCGTACGAGCAGTACTTC
CASSNDRVPYEQYF
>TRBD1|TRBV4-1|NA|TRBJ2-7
TGCGCCAGCAGCCAAGGTAAGGGGGCGGCTGGGTCCTACGAGCAGTACTTC
CASSQGKGAAGSYEQYF
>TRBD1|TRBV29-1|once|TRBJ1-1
TGCAGCGTCGATGGGACAGGACTCAACACTGAAGCTTTCTTT
CSVDGTGLNTEAFF
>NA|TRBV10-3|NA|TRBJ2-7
TGTGCCATCAGTGAGTCGGGCAGTATCTCCTACGAGCAGTACTTC
CAISESGSISYEQYF
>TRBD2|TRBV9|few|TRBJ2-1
TGTGCCAGCAGCGTATCTAGCGGGTCCTACAATGAGCAGTTCTTC
CASSVSSGSYNEQFF
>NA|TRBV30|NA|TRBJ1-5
TGTGCCTGGGCGGGACTGGGAGGCAATCAGCCCCAGCATTTT
CAWAGLGGNQPQHF
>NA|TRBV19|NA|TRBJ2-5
TGTGCCAGTAGTGCCCTGGGGACACCGATTCAAGACCAGTACTTC
CASSALGTPIQDQYF
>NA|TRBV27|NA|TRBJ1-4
TGTGCCAGCAGTCCGGGGGGGGGCTTGGAAAAACTGTTTTTT
CASSPGGGLEKLFF
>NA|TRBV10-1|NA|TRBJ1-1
TGCGCCAGCAGTGGGAACAGGGCCGCTGAAGCTTTCTTT
CASSGNRAAEAFF
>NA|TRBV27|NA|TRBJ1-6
TGTGCCAGCAGTTTTGAACAGGCTAATTCACCCCTCCACTTT
CASSFEQANSPLHF
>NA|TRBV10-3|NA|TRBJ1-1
TGTGCCATCAGTGAGTCCAGCCAGGGAATGGGGAACACTGAAGCTTTCTTT
CAISESSQGMGNTEAFF
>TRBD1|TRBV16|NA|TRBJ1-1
TGTGCCAGCAGCCAATCCGGGACAGGGGTAGGAGCTTTCTTT
CASSQSGTGVGAFF
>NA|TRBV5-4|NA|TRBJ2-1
TGTGCCAGCAGCCAGGGAGGCGCCGCCTACAATGAGCAGTTCTTC
CASSQGGAAYNEQFF
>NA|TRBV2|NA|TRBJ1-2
TGTGCCGTCGCAGGGGTTGATGGCTACACCTTC
CAVAGVDGYTF
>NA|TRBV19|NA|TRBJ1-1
TGTGCCAGTAGTATAGCTGGCGGTGAAGCTTTCTTT
CASSIAGGEAFF
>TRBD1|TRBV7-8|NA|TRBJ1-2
TGTGCCAGCAGCTTAGTGGCAGGGGGCTTCACTAACTATGGCTACACCTTC
CASSLVAGGFTNYGYTF
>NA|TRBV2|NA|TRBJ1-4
TGTGCCAGCAGTGAAACACACCGTGGTGAAAAACTGTTTTTT
CASSETHRGEKLFF
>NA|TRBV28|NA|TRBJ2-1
TGTGCCAGCAGTCCGCGGATGGATGAGCAGTTCTTC
CASSPRMDEQFF
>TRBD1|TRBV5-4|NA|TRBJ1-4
TGTGCCAGCAGCCCAAGTGGTGACAGGGGTGAAAAACTGTTTTTT
CASSPSGDRGEKLFF
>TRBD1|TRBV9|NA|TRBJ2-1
TGTGCCAGCAGCACAACAGGGGTTGAGCAGTTCTTC
CASSTTGVEQFF
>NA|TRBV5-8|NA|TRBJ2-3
TGTGCCAGCAGCTTGGTGGCAGGGGCACAAGATACGCAGTATTTT
CASSLVAGAQDTQYF
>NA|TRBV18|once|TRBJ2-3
TGTGCCAGCTCACCACCAGCTCAGGGGACCCCAGATACGCAGTATTTT
CASSPPAQGTPDTQYF
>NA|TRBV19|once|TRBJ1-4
TGTGCCAGTAACAAGGAGCTTGAAAAACTGTTTTTT
CASNKELEKLFF
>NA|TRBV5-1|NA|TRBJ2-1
TGCGCCAGCAGCTTCATCCCCCAGAAAAGCTCCTACAATGAGCAGTTCTTC
CASSFIPQKSSYNEQFF
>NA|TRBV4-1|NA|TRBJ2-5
TGCGCCAGCAGCCAAGCAGGGGTGGTAGAGACCCAGTACTTC
CASSQAGVVETQYF
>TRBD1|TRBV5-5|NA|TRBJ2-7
TGTGCCAGCAGCACCGGGACAGGGGCCTACGAGCAGTACTTC
CASSTGTGAYEQYF
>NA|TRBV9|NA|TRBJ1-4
TGTGCCAGCAGCTTCGGGGCAACTAATGAAAAACTGTTTTTT
CASSFGATNEKLFF
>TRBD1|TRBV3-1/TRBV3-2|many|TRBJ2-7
TGTGCCAGCAGCCAAGCCCACAGGGGACAGTCCTACGAGCAGTACTTC
CASSQAHRGQSYEQYF
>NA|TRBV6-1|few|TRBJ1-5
TGTGCCAGCAGTGAAGAGGGGGCCCAGCATTTT
CASSEEGAQHF
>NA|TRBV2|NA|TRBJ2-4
TGTGCCAGCAGTGACAGTAGGGGGGGAACAAACATTCAGTACTTC
CASSDSRGGTNIQYF
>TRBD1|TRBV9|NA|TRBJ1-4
TGTGCCAGCAGCGCGACAGGGGTTGATGAAAAACTGTTTTTT
CASSATGVDEKLFF